A single TCR beta chain is shown here with its context. Its antigen is still unknown. Original handling: The distant-metastasis classifier for papillary thyroid cancer was built from CDR3 differences across clinicopathological groups. TCRdb re-called the PCR reads via MiXCR. V and J calls and clone size were set by TCRdb, not the authors. The table records about 13,000 clones, approximately 23% of them present only once. This record comes from a study of metastatic and nonmetastatic thyroid tumors. Overall study context: The comparison covered peripheral blood and tumor or nodule tissue in malignant and benign thyroid patients.

No treatment had been given to any patient before thyroid surgery. Findings and caveats of the study: Within blood and tumor, benign nodules reportedly had significantly lower TCR beta diversity than malignant thyroid tumors did.

The sequence was collected from a female donor with papillary thyroid cancer or a benign thyroid nodule (not recorded which). Some clones in this sample may be carry-over from other donors' samples. Sequencing input: adjacent normal tissue.

CDR3 in amino acids: CASSPRGNTEAFF. Here the CDR3 DNA reads TGCGCCAGCAGCCCCCGGGGGAACACTGAAGCTTTCTTT. This rearrangement joins TRBV4-1 to TRBJ1-1, with unresolved D. The V end was cut by 4 bases, the J end by 1 base, with 7 bases between. CDR3 length: 13 amino acids. Looked up from germline, CDR1 is MGHRA and CDR2 is YSYEKL.